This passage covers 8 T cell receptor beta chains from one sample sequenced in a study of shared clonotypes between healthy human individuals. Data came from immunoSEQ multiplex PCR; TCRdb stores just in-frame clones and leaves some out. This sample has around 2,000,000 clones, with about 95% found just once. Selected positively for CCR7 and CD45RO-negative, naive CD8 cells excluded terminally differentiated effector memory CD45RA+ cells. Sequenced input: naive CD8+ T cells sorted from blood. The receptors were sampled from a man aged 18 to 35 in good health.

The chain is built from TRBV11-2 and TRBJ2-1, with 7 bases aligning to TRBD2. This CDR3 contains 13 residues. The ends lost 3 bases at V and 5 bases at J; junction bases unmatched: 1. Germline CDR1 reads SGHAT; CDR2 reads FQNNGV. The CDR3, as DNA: TGTGCCAGCAGCTTTGGACTAGACAATGAGCAGTTCTTC. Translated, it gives CASSFGLDNEQFF. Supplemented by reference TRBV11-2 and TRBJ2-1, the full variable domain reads EAGVAQSPRYKIIEKRQSVAFWCNPISGHATLYWYQQILGQGPKLLIQFQNNGVVDDSQLPKDRFSAERLKGVDSTLKIQPAKLEDSAVYLCASSFGLDNEQFFGPGTRLTVL.

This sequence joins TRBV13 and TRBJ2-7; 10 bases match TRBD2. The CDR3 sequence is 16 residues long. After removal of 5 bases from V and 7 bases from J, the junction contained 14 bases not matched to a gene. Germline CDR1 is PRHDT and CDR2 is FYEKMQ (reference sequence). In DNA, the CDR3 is TGTGCCAGCAGCGCCGGCTATGGACTAGCGGCCGGGGAGCAGTACTTC. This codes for CASSAGYGLAAGEQYF.

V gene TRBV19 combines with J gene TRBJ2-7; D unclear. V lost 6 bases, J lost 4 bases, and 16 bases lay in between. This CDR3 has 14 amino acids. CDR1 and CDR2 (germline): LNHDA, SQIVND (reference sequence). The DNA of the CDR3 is TGTGCCAGTAGCCCCGGATGGGGTTCGTACGAGCAGTACTTC. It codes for CASSPGWGSYEQYF.

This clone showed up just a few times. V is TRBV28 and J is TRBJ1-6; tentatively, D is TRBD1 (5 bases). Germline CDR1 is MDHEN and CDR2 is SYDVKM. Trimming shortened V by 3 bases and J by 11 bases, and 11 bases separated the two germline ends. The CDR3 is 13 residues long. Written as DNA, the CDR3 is TGTGCCAGCAGTTTGGGGGGTTTAGCACCCCTCCACTTT. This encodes CASSLGGLAPLHF.

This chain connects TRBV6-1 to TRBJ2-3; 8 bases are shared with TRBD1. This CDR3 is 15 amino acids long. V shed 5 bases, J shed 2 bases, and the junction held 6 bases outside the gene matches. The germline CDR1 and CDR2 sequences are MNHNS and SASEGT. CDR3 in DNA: TGTGCCAGCAGTCCTAAGGACAGGGTCACAGATACGCAGTATTTT. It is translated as CASSPKDRVTDTQYF.

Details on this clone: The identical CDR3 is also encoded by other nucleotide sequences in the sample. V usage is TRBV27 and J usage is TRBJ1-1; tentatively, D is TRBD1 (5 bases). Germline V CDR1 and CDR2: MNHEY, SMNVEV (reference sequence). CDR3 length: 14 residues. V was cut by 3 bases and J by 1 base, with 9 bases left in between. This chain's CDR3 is CASSLWGPNTEAFF. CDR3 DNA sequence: TGTGCCAGCAGTTTGTGGGGCCCGAACACTGAAGCTTTCTTT.

The CDR3 reads CASSVGTASNNYGYTF. DNA of the CDR3: TGTGCCAGCAGCGTCGGGACAGCGTCAAATAACTATGGCTACACCTTC. The rearrangement links TRBV13 to TRBJ1-2; 7 nucleotides match TRBD1. The CDR3 has 16 residues. Germline CDR1 reads PRHDT; CDR2 reads FYEKMQ (reference sequence). The V segment lost 5 bases and the J segment 1 base; nucleotides outside the gene matches: 10. Drawing the rest from reference TRBV13 and TRBJ1-2, the complete variable domain is AAGVIQSPRHLIKEKRETATLKCYPIPRHDTVYWYQQGPGQDPQFLISFYEKMQSDKGSIPDRFSAQQFSDYHSELNMSSLELGDSALYFCASSVGTASNNYGYTFGSGTRLTVV.

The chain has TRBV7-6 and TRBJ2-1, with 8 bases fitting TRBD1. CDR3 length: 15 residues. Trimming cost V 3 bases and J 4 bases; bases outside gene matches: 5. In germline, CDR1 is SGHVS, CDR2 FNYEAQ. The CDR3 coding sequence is TGTGCCAGCAGCTTGCGACAGGGGCCGTACAATGAGCAGTTCTTC. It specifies CASSLRQGPYNEQFF. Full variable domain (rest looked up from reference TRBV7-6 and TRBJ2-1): GAGVSQSPRYKVTKRGQDVALRCDPISGHVSLYWYRQALGQGPEFLTYFNYEAQQDKSGLPNDRFSAERPEGSISTLTIQRTEQRDSAMYRCASSLRQGPYNEQFFGPGTRLTVL.